The sequence of this T cell receptor (beta chain) was determined in a study of long-term antiretroviral therapy in people with HIV. This was the immunoSEQ v3.0 assay at survey level. Method: immunoSEQ multiplex PCR; TCRdb's copy keeps in-frame clones and lacks some. The sample holds tens of thousands of clones, 65% to 75% seen once. Findings and caveats of the study: Clones expanded before ART dominated the repertoire at all time points.

The CDR3 has 16 amino acids. V lost 4 bases, J lost 2 bases, and 10 bases stayed unmatched. Germline CDR1 MNHEY, CDR2 SMNVEV (reference sequence). About this clone itself: Antigen unknown.

This specimen consisted of unsorted PBMCs, obtained 3 years after starting antiretroviral therapy. V gene TRBV27 combines with J gene TRBJ1-1; 7 nucleotides agree with TRBD1. This receptor was taken from a man aged 45 to 65 with HIV. CDR3 in DNA: TGTGCCAGCAGTTACAGGGGCCCCCTCTTTAACACTGAAGCTTTCTTT. Amino acid sequence: CASSYRGPLFNTEAFF.